The next 20 T cell receptor beta chains were all read from a single sample in a study of blood T cells in healthy people across ages. Next came a second PCR, run for about 6 to 11 cycles, which used a sample-barcoded 5' primer along with a J-beta primer mix. One entry per CDR3 protein results from TCRdb running MiXCR on the 5' RACE reads. The sample consists of more than 700,000 distinct CDR3 sequences, roughly 50% of them appearing once. Sequencing was performed on blood. Every receptor here comes from a man older than 75 in good health.

J is TRBJ2-7 and V is TRBV7-3; D may be TRBD1 (5 bases). The CDR3 loop spans 13 amino acids. Germline CDR1 reads SGHTA; CDR2 reads FQGTGA. Trimming took 3 bases from V and 1 from J, leaving 7 bases between them. CDR3 sequence reads: CASSFYRSYEQYF. The CDR3, as DNA: TGTGCCAGCAGCTTCTACAGGTCCTACGAGCAGTACTTC.

V is TRBV27 and J is TRBJ2-5, with 10 bases that match TRBD1. The V segment lost 4 bases and the J segment 2 bases; nucleotides outside the gene matches: 7. The CDR3 has 16 amino acids. CDR1 and CDR2 (germline): MNHEY, SMNVEV (reference sequence). The CDR3 DNA sequence: TGTGCCAGCAGTTCAGAGACAGGGGGCTGGCAAGAGACCCAGTACTTC. This gives the protein CASSSETGGWQETQYF.

This clonotype was seen more than once but under ten times. The chain uses TRBV2 and TRBJ2-7, with TRBD2 as a possible D gene (6 bases). This CDR3 region has 14 residues. V was clipped by 5 bases and J by 2 bases, with 13 bases between them. Germline V lookup: CDR1 SNHLY, CDR2 FYNNEI. The DNA for the CDR3 is TGTGCCAGCAGTAAATCTCCGGGGGCCTACGAGCAGTACTTC. Translation gives CASSKSPGAYEQYF.

In its sample, this clonotype was seen once. The rearrangement joins TRBV10-3 to TRBJ2-7; D gene unclear. The CDR3 has 13 residues. The germline V gene has CDR1 ENHRY and CDR2 SYGVKD. V lost 2 bases, J lost 12 bases, and 17 bases lay in between. CDR3 loop: CAISEGVAEKVYF. The CDR3 DNA sequence: TGTGCCATCAGTGAGGGGGTCGCGGAGAAGGTGTACTTC.

As to this clonotype: One end of the junction does not line up with germline, which may come from a read error. The chain links TRBV12-3 or TRBV12-4 to TRBJ1-1; TRBD1 matches at 9 bases. The length of the CDR3 is 15 residues. The chain's CDR3 is CASSVDRRTGVEGFF. In DNA, the CDR3 is TGTGCCAGCAGTGTAGACCGCCGGACAGGGGTTGAAGGTTTCTTT.

This sequence joins TRBV20-1 and TRBJ2-5, with TRBD1 identical over 9 bases. Germline loops: CDR1 DFQATT, CDR2 SNEGSKA (reference sequence). This CDR3 contains 14 residues. Germline trimming cut 2 bases from V and 11 bases from J; bases unmatched to any gene: 12. Here the CDR3 DNA reads TGCAGTGCTAGAAGCGACAGGGGGTTTAGAGAGCAGTACTTC. It specifies CSARSDRGFREQYF.

The V call is TRBV10-1, the J call TRBJ1-6, with no clear D. This CDR3 spans 15 amino acids. CDR1 and CDR2 (germline): WNHNN, SYGVQD (reference sequence). V was clipped by 7 bases and J by 0 bases, with 10 bases between them. The CDR3 DNA is TGCGCCAGCACCCTGGACCGCTCCTATAATTCACCCCTCCACTTT. As protein: CASTLDRSYNSPLHF.

The chain carries TRBV6-6 and TRBJ2-7, with D unclear. V lost 7 bases and J lost 1, with 14 bases in between. The CDR3 length is 14 residues. Germline assignment: CDR1 MNHNY and CDR2 SVGAGI (reference sequence). The CDR3 loop is CASTTAIGSYEQYF. Here the CDR3 DNA reads TGTGCCAGCACCACGGCTATCGGGTCCTACGAGCAGTACTTC.

CDR3 nucleotides: TGTGCCAGCAGCCCCTCAAAGCCTGGGGCCAACGTCCTGACTTTC. It is translated as CASSPSKPGANVLTF. The gene calls are TRBV7-2 and TRBJ2-6; D gene unclear. This CDR3 is 15 amino acids long. Trimming took off 5 bases at V and 2 bases at J, with 10 bases between the two ends. Germline V gene sequence: CDR1 SGHTA, CDR2 FQGNSA. Full variable domain (rest looked up from reference TRBV7-2 and TRBJ2-6): GAGVSQSPSNKVTEKGKDVELRCDPISGHTALYWYRQSLGQGLEFLIYFQGNSAPDKSGLPSDRFSAERTGGSVSTLTIQRTQQEDSAVYLCASSPSKPGANVLTFGAGSRLTVL.

V is TRBV6-6 and J is TRBJ2-5; D perhaps matches TRBD1 (5 bases). The J call may be wrong; the DNA end is better matched by TRBJ2-7. Per germline, CDR1 MNHNY and CDR2 SVGAGI (reference sequence). The length of the CDR3 is 13 residues. The DNA for the CDR3 is TGTGCCAGCAGGGGGCAGACCCGCTACGAGCAGTACTTC. This sequence encodes CASRGQTRYEQYF.

This clonotype showed up just a few times. The rearrangement links TRBV7-2 to TRBJ2-3; D remains unclear. CDR1 is SGHTA, CDR2 FQGNSA, per germline. Trimming removed 5 bases from V and 6 bases from J, with 15 bases in between. The CDR3 has 14 amino acids. The CDR3 sequence is CASSPRATQDTQYF. CDR3 DNA: TGTGCCAGCAGCCCGAGAGCCACACAGGATACGCAGTATTTT.

This chain joins TRBV11-2 and TRBJ2-7; D ambiguous. The J call may be in error: the DNA end matches TRBJ2-5 better. Germline CDR1 and CDR2: SGHAT and FQNNGV. The CDR3 has 18 amino acids. The CDR3 is CASSLDWDRAGVGETQYF. CDR3 coding DNA: TGTGCCAGCAGCTTAGATTGGGATAGGGCTGGAGTGGGAGAGACCCAGTACTTC.

This clonotype was observed a handful of times. This chain uses TRBV29-1 with TRBJ2-1, with D possibly matching TRBD2 (5 bases). The CDR3 covers 10 residues. Germline CDR1 and CDR2: SQVTM and ANQGSEA. V lost 2 bases and J lost 10, with 6 bases in between. The CDR3 loop reads CSVEPGEQFF. In DNA form, the CDR3 reads TGCAGCGTTGAACCGGGGGAGCAGTTCTTC.

A word on this clonotype: The junction differs from germline at one of its ends, possibly a read error. This chain joins TRBV3-1 and TRBJ2-1; 7 bases are shared with TRBD1. CDR1 is LGHDT, CDR2 YNNKEL, per germline (reference sequence). The CDR3 runs 15 residues. DNA of the CDR3: TGTGCCAGCAGCCACGTCCGGGACAGATACAATGGGCAGTTCTTC. Translation: CASSHVRDRYNGQFF.

There are a few counts of this clonotype. CDR3 sequence reads: CASSTRLAGGSNEQFF. The CDR3 nucleotides read TGCGCCAGCAGCACCCGACTAGCGGGAGGCTCCAATGAGCAGTTCTTC. V and J are TRBV5-1 and TRBJ2-1; TRBD2 aligns across 13 bases. The CDR3 spans 16 residues. Looked up from germline, CDR1 is SGHRS and CDR2 is YFSETQ. J gave up 6 bases and V 4 bases, and 7 bases lay outside the gene matches.

The chain has TRBV5-1 and TRBJ1-5, with D hard to call. CDR3 length: 14 residues. Deletions cut 4 bases from V and 7 bases from J, with 15 bases between. CDR1 is SGHRS, CDR2 YFSETQ, per germline. The CDR3 region is CASSHPPGYQPQHF. DNA for the CDR3: TGCGCCAGCAGCCACCCACCGGGTTACCAGCCCCAGCATTTT.

The J gene is TRBJ1-6, the V gene TRBV27; D possibly corresponds to TRBD1 (5 bases). The V and J ends lost 5 bases and 0 bases respectively, with 14 bases between them. Germline CDR1 is MNHEY and CDR2 is SMNVEV (reference sequence). The CDR3 spans 17 residues. The CDR3 nucleotides are TGTGCCAGCAGTCCTCGACAGCTGAGCTCCTATAATTCACCCCTCCACTTT. Protein: CASSPRQLSSYNSPLHF.

J is TRBJ2-4 and V is TRBV10-3; D may be TRBD2 (7 bases). The J call may be wrong; the DNA end is better matched by TRBJ2-5. The CDR3 has 14 amino acids. Germline V lookup: CDR1 ENHRY, CDR2 SYGVKD. The CDR3 loop reads CAISYGGRSETQYF. For the CDR3, the DNA is TGTGCCATCAGTTACGGGGGGCGATCAGAGACCCAGTACTTC.

This clonotype was seen ten or more times. The V and J genes are TRBV27 and TRBJ2-7; 12 nucleotides line up with TRBD1. This CDR3 has 17 residues. Looked up from germline, CDR1 is MNHEY and CDR2 is SMNVEV (reference sequence). Trimming at V came to 3 bases and at J to 5 bases, leaving 11 bases not matched to a gene. This chain's CDR3 is CASSFSPPGQGANEQYF. CDR3 DNA sequence: TGTGCCAGCAGTTTTTCCCCCCCGGGACAGGGGGCTAACGAGCAGTACTTC.

The CDR3 nucleotides read TGTGCCTGGCACGCGAATGAGCAGTTCTTC. This gives the protein CAWHANEQFF. The chain couples TRBV15 to TRBJ2-1, with D unresolved. The V gene's germline CDR1 is LNHNV and CDR2 YYDKDF (reference sequence). This CDR3 comprises 10 residues. Trimming shortened V by 11 bases and J by 7 bases, and 9 bases separated the two germline ends. The entire variable domain, with the rest obtained from reference TRBV15 and TRBJ2-1, is as follows: DAMVIQNPRYQVTQFGKPVTLSCSQTLNHNVMYWYQQKSSQAPKLLFHYYDKDFNNEADTPDNFQSRRPNTSFCFLDIRSPGLGDTAMYLCAWHANEQFFGPGTRLTVL.